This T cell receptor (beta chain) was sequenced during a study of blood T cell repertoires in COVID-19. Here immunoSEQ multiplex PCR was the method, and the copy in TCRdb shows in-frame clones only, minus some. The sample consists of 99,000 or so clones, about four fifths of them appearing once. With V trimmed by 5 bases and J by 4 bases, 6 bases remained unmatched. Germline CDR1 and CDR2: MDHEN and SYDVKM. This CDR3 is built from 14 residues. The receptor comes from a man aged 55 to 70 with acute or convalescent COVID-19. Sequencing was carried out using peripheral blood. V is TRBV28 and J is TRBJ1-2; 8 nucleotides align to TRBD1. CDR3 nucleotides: TGTGCCAGCAGTCCCGGGACAGGAGCCTATGGCTACACCTTC. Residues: CASSPGTGAYGYTF.